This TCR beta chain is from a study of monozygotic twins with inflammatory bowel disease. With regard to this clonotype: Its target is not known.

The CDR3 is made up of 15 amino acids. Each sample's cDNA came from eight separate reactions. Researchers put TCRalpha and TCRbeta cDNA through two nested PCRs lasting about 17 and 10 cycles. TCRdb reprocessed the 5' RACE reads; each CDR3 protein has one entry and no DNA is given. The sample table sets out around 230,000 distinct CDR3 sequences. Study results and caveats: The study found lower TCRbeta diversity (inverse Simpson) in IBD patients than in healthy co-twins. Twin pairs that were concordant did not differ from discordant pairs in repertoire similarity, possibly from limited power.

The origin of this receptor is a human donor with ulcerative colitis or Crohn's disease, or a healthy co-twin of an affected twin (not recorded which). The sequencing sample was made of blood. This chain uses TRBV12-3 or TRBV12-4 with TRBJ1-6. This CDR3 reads CASSLQGGLNSPLHF.